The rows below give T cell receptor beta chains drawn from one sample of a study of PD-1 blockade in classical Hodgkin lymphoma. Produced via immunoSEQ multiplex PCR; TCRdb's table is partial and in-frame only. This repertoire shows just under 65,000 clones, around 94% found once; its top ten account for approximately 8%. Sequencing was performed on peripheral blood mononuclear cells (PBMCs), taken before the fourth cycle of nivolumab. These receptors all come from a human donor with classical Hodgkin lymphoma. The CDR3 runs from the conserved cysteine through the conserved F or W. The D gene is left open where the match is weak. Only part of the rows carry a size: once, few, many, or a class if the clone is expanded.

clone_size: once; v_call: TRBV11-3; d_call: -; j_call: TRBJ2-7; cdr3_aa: CASSPGGNSGYEQYF; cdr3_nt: TGTGCCAGCAGCCCCGGCGGGAACAGCGGCTACGAGCAGTACTTC
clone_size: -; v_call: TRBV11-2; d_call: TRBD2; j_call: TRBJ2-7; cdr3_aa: CASSPRPSGGELYEQYF; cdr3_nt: TGTGCCAGCAGCCCTCGGCCTAGCGGGGGAGAATTATACGAGCAGTACTTC
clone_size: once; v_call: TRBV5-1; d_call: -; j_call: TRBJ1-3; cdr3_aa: CASSPTTEGNTIYF; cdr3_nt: TGCGCCAGCAGCCCGACGACGGAAGGAAACACCATATATTTT
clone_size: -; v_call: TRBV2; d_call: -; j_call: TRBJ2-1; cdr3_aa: CASRKTRENEQFF; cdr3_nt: TGTGCCAGCAGAAAAACCCGGGAGAATGAGCAGTTCTTC
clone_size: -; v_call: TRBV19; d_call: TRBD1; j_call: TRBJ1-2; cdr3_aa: CASSAGQGIGYTF; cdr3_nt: TGTGCCAGTAGTGCCGGACAGGGCATAGGCTACACCTTC
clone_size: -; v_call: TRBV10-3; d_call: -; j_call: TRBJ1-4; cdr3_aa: CAIGTPGGEKLFF; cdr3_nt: TGTGCCATCGGGACTCCTGGGGGTGAAAAACTGTTTTTT
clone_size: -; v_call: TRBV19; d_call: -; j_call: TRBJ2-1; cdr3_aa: CASSISGSKGQFF; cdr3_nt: TGTGCCAGTAGTATCTCGGGCTCCAAAGGGCAGTTCTTC
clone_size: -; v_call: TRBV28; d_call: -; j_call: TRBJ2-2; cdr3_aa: CASSLDPLIGGELFF; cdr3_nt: TGTGCCAGCAGTTTAGACCCGCTCATTGGCGGGGAGCTGTTTTTT
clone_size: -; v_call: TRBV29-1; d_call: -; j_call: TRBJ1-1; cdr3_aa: CSIRTDFNTEAFF; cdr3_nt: TGCAGCATTCGGACAGATTTTAACACTGAAGCTTTCTTT
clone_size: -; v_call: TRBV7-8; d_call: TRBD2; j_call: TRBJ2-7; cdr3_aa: CASSPLAEYEQYF; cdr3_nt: TGTGCCAGCAGCCCTCTAGCGGAATACGAGCAGTACTTC
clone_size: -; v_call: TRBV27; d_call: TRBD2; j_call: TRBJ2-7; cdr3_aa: CASSLRLAGVGEQYF; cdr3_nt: TGTGCCAGCAGTCTCCGACTAGCGGGGGTGGGAGAGCAGTACTTC
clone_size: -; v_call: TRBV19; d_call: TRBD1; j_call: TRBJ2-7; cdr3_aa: CASSISTGPPYEQYF; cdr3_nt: TGTGCCAGTAGTATCTCGACAGGGCCGCCCTACGAGCAGTACTTC
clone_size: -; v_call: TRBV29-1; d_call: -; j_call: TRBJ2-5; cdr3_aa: CSVEFQGLGETQYF; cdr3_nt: TGCAGCGTTGAATTTCAGGGGTTAGGGGAGACCCAGTACTTC
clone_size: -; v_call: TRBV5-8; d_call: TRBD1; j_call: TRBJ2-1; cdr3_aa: CASSLWLRGQGNDEQFF; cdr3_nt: TGTGCCAGCAGCTTGTGGCTTCGGGGACAGGGTAACGATGAGCAGTTCTTC
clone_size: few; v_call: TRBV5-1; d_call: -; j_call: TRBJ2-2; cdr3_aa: CASSLVGAYTGELFF; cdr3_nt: TGCGCCAGCAGCTTGGTAGGGGCTTACACCGGGGAGCTGTTTTTT
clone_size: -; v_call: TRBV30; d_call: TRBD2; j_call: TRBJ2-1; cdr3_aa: CAWSVWLADEQFF; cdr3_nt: TGTGCCTGGAGTGTATGGCTAGCGGATGAGCAGTTCTTC
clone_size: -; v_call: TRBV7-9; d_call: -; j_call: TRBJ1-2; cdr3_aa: CASSLTAYGYTF; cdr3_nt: TGTGCCAGCAGCTTGACAGCGTATGGCTACACCTTC
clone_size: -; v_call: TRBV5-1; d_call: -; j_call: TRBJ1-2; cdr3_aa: CASSLRGASEYGYTF; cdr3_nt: TGCGCCAGCAGCTTGCGGGGGGCTTCTGAATATGGCTACACCTTC
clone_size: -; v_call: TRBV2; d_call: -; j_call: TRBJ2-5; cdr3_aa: CASGQQETQYF; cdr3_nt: TGTGCCAGCGGACAGCAAGAGACCCAGTACTTC
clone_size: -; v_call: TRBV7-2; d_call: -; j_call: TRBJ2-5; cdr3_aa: CASSTVVRGSWGETQYF; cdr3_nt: TGTGCCAGCAGCACCGTTGTCCGGGGCTCTTGGGGGGAGACCCAGTACTTC
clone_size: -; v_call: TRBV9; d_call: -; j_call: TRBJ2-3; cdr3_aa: CASSVVGSDTQYF; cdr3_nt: TGTGCCAGCAGCGTAGTTGGGAGTGATACGCAGTATTTT
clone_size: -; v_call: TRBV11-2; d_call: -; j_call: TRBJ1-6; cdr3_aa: CASSMSSYNSPLHF; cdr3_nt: TGTGCCAGCAGCATGAGCTCCTATAATTCACCCCTCCACTTT
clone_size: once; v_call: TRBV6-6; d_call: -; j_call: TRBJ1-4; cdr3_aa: CASTPERRLLNEKLFF; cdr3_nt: TGTGCCAGCACTCCAGAAAGGAGACTGCTTAATGAAAAACTGTTTTTT
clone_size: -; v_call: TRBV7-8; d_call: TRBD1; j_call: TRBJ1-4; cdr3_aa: CASSVYRGEGEKLFF; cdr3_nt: TGTGCCAGCAGCGTGTACAGGGGGGAGGGTGAAAAACTGTTTTTT
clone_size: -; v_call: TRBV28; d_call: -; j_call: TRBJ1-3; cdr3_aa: CASSLWGSTSGNTIYF; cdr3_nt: TGTGCCAGCAGTTTATGGGGCAGCACCTCTGGAAACACCATATATTTT
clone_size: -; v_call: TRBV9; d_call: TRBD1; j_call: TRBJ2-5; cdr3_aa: CASSVRTGAPETQYF; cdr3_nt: TGTGCCAGCAGCGTACGGACAGGGGCCCCAGAGACCCAGTACTTC
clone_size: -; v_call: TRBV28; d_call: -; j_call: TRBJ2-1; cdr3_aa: CASSLVREQDVEQFF; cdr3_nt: TGTGCCAGCAGTTTAGTCCGCGAACAGGATGTTGAGCAGTTCTTC
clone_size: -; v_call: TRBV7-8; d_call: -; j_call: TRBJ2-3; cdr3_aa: CASSTNGGGLEDTQYF; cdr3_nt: TGTGCCAGCAGCACTAATGGCGGGGGCCTCGAGGATACGCAGTATTTT
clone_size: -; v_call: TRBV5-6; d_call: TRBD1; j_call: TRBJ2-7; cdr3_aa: CASSLAGQGASYEQYF; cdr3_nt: TGTGCCAGCAGCTTGGCCGGGCAGGGGGCTTCCTACGAGCAGTACTTC
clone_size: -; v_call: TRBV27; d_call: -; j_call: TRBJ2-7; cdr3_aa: CASSLNAGLSYEQYF; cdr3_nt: TGTGCCAGCAGTTTAAACGCCGGACTATCCTACGAGCAGTACTTC
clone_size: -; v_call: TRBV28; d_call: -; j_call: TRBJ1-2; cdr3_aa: CASSFGYGYTF; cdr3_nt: TGTGCCAGCAGTTTCGGGTATGGCTACACCTTC
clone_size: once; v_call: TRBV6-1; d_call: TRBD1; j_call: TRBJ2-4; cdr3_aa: CASSGDRGGIQYF; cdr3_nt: TGTGCCAGCAGTGGGGACAGAGGGGGCATTCAGTACTTC
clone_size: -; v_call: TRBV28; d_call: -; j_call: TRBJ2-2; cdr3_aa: CASSLDKEAGELFF; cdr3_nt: TGTGCCAGCAGTTTAGACAAAGAGGCCGGGGAGCTGTTTTTT
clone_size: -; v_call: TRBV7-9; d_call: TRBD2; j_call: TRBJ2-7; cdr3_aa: CASSTLAGGTYEQYF; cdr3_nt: TGTGCCAGCAGCACACTAGCGGGAGGGACCTACGAGCAGTACTTC
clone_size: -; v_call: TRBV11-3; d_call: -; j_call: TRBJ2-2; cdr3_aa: CASSPYTGELFF; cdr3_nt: TGTGCCAGCAGCCCCTACACCGGGGAGCTGTTTTTT
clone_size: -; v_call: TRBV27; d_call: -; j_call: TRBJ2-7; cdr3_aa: CASSFLGESGVTYEQYF; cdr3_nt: TGTGCCAGCAGTTTTCTCGGGGAGTCAGGGGTCACCTACGAGCAGTACTTC
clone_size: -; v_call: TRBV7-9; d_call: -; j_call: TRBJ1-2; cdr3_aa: CASSLEAELYGYTF; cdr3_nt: TGTGCCAGCAGCTTAGAGGCGGAACTCTATGGCTACACCTTC
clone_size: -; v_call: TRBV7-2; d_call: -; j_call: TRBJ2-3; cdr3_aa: CASSLGTRRTDTQYF; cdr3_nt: TGTGCCAGCAGCTTGGGGACAAGACGCACAGATACGCAGTATTTT
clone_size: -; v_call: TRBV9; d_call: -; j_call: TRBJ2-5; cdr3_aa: CASSVAGFQETQYF; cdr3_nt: TGTGCCAGCAGCGTAGCGGGCTTCCAAGAGACCCAGTACTTC
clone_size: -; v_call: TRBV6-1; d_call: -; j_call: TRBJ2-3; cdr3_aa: CASSARGGTDTQYF; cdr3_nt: TGTGCCAGCAGTGCCAGGGGAGGGACAGATACGCAGTATTTT
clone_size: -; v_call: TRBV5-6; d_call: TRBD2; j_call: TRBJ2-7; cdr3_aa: CASSPTPLAGEYEQYF; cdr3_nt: TGTGCCAGCAGCCCGACCCCGCTAGCGGGAGAATACGAGCAGTACTTC